Shown below are 3 T cell receptor beta chains from a single sample sequenced in a study of T cells in Graves' hyperthyroidism and ophthalmopathy (dated by TCRdb to about 2019). Preparation of the library involved multiplex PCR. Sequenced on an Illumina HiSeq 2000. The TCR beta CDR3 regions were amplified from RNA transcripts. The TCR CDR3 was subjected to a first round of RT-PCR using the HTBI primer set and the Qiagen OneStep RT-PCR kit. The public sequencing data were trimmed at Q25 with fastp and processed into clonotypes with MiXCR by TCRdb, which kept only in-frame beta chains. Each CDR3 protein appears once, grouped with its most common genes and DNA. The sample table shows 530,000 or so distinct CDR3 sequences, and around 22% are seen once. The ten largest account for roughly 10% of the sample. The sample consisted of blood. The receptors stem from a woman aged 25 to 39 with Graves' ophthalmopathy.

A note on this clonotype: A much more abundant neighbour one base away suggests this may be a read error. This chain connects TRBV25-1 to TRBJ2-5, with TRBD2 matching over 12 bases. This CDR3 spans 17 amino acids. In germline, CDR1 is MGHDK, CDR2 SYGVNS. The CDR3 here is CASSEPRLAGVQETKYF. CDR3 in DNA: TGTGCCAGCAGTGAACCGAGACTAGCGGGGGTGCAAGAGACCAAGTACTTC.

This chain uses TRBV4-1 with TRBJ1-2, with 7 bases fitting TRBD1. The CDR3 sequence is 16 residues long. Per the germline V gene, CDR1 is MGHRA and CDR2 is YSYEKL. V was clipped by 3 bases and J by 4 bases; unmatched bases: 11. CDR3 sequence: CASSHASGQITYGYTF. In DNA form, the CDR3 reads TGCGCCAGCAGCCATGCCTCGGGACAGATAACCTATGGCTACACCTTC.

The chain is built from TRBV5-1 and TRBJ2-7; TRBD2 matches 8 bases. The germline gives CDR1 SGHRS, CDR2 YFSETQ. V dropped 2 bases and J dropped 7; count of bases not matched to a gene: 14. CDR3 length: 16 residues. CDR3 loop: CASSFRGGLGVREQYF. CDR3 bases: TGCGCCAGCAGCTTCCGGGGGGGCCTAGGGGTGAGGGAGCAGTACTTC.